This entry lists 26 T cell receptor beta chains sequenced from one sample in a study of cytomegalovirus exposure and HLA in healthy donors. PCR involved 60 Vbeta and 13 Jbeta primers. Sequencing was performed with immunoSEQ multiplex PCR; in TCRdb, only in-frame clones are kept and a portion is missing. The profile shows tens of thousands of clones, 75% to 85% of them singletons. The sample consisted of PBMCs. Source of these receptors: a human donor in good health.

The chain has TRBV7-2 and TRBJ2-5; D possibly corresponds to TRBD2 (5 bases). The CDR3 sequence is 14 residues long. CDR1 SGHTA and CDR2 FQGNSA come from the germline V gene. V gave up 5 bases and J gave up 0 bases, with 10 bases separating them. The CDR3 is CASSPLGNQETQYF. The CDR3 DNA reads as TGTGCCAGCAGCCCACTAGGAAACCAAGAGACCCAGTACTTC.

This clone was seen only once. The chain couples TRBV4-3 to TRBJ1-2; D gene unclear. The germline CDR1 and CDR2 sequences are LGHNA and YSLEER. CDR3 length: 17 amino acids. V dropped 2 bases and J dropped 6 bases, with 22 bases sitting between them. The CDR3 sequence: CASSQTPTFPYSNGYTF. CDR3 nucleotides: TGCGCCAGCAGCCAAACCCCTACCTTTCCGTATTCAAATGGCTACACCTTC.

This chain uses TRBV7-8 with TRBJ2-2; 7 positions match TRBD2. Germline V gene lookup returns CDR1 SGHVS and CDR2 FQNEAQ. The CDR3 is 16 amino acids. Losses at the gene ends were 1 base for V and 1 base for J; bases not matched to a gene: 3. CDR3 bases: TGTGCCAGCAGCTTAGTGGGGGGGGTGAACACCGGGGAGCTGTTTTTT. Amino acids: CASSLVGGVNTGELFF.

The rearrangement links TRBV12-5 to TRBJ2-1; 11 bases are shared with TRBD1. This CDR3 is built from 15 residues. Germline trimming cut 7 bases from V and 10 bases from J; bases unmatched to any gene: 12. Germline CDR1 reads LGHNT; CDR2 reads FRNRAP. The CDR3 DNA is TGTGCTAGTGCCGTCGGACAGGGGGCGCTTTTGGAGCAGTTCTTC. Translating gives CASAVGQGALLEQFF. The full variable domain, rest sourced from reference TRBV12-5 and TRBJ2-1, is DARVTQTPRHKVTEMGQEVTMRCQPILGHNTVFWYRQTMMQGLELLAYFRNRAPLDDSGMPKDRFSAEMPDATLATLKIQPSEPRDSAVYFCASAVGQGALLEQFFGPGTRLTVL.

With respect to this clone: An end of the junction does not agree with germline; a read error may underlie this. The V call is TRBV5-1, the J call TRBJ1-2; D is perhaps TRBD1 (6 bases). CDR3 length: 15 amino acids. Germline V gene lookup returns CDR1 SGHRS and CDR2 YFSETQ. The CDR3 bases are TGCGCCAGCAGCTTACCCTCGGCAGGGGTCGATGGCTACCCCTTC. Translation gives CASSLPSAGVDGYPF.

The J gene is TRBJ1-4, the V gene TRBV21-1; the table's D call of TRBD1 was not tested on the DNA. TRBV21-1 counts as a pseudogene. The CDR3 totals 14 residues. The CDR3 region has the DNA TGTGCCAGCAGAACTGACAGGGACTATGAAAAACTGTTTTTT. As protein: CASRTDRDYEKLFF.

V and J are TRBV5-1 and TRBJ2-5; D gene unclear. V lost 1 base and J 4 bases, leaving 17 bases between the germline ends. CDR1 is SGHRS, CDR2 YFSETQ, per germline. This CDR3 region has 16 residues. CDR3 region: CASSLRSDSHPETQYF. The CDR3 DNA follows: TGCGCCAGCAGCTTGAGGTCTGACTCCCACCCAGAGACCCAGTACTTC.

The rearrangement joins TRBV9 to TRBJ2-1; 9 bases agree with TRBD2. The CDR3 loop spans 17 amino acids. Germline trimming cut 0 bases from V and 2 bases from J; bases unmatched to any gene: 6. The germline gives CDR1 SGDLS, CDR2 YYNGEE. CDR3 DNA: TGTGCCAGCAGCGTAGCCGTAGCGGGGGTCACCTACAATGAGCAGTTCTTC. Protein product: CASSVAVAGVTYNEQFF. Full variable domain (outside the CDR3, taken from reference TRBV9 and TRBJ2-1): DSGVTQTPKHLITATGQRVTLRCSPRSGDLSVYWYQQSLDQGLQFLIQYYNGEERAKGNILERFSAQQFPDLHSELNLSSLELGDSALYFCASSVAVAGVTYNEQFFGPGTRLTVL.

This sequence joins TRBV7-9 and TRBJ1-4; the D gene is possibly TRBD1 (6 bases). Trimming removed 2 bases from V and 4 bases from J, with 11 bases in between. This CDR3 has 15 amino acids. Germline V lookup: CDR1 SEHNR, CDR2 FQNEAQ (reference sequence). The CDR3 bases are TGTGCCAGCAGCTTAAACAGGGCAGATAATGAAAAACTGTTTTTT. Amino acid sequence: CASSLNRADNEKLFF.

The chain carries TRBV5-1 and TRBJ1-3; D is possibly TRBD1 (6 bases). V lost 3 bases and J 9 bases, leaving 16 bases between the germline ends. Germline V gene data show CDR1 as SGHRS and CDR2 as YFSETQ. The CDR3 is made up of 14 amino acids. CDR3 DNA: TGCGCCAGCAGCTCAGGGGTGGACTCTGGCACCATATATTTT. Its protein product is CASSSGVDSGTIYF.

CDR3 region: CASSPVSLVRQGNTEAFF. The CDR3 nucleotides read TGTGCCAGCAGTCCCGTCAGCTTGGTTCGGCAGGGGAACACTGAAGCTTTCTTT. The chain uses TRBV27 and TRBJ1-1; TRBD1 is a possible D gene (5 bases). The germline gives CDR1 MNHEY, CDR2 SMNVEV (reference sequence). The CDR3 totals 18 residues. V dropped 5 bases and J dropped 1 base, with 23 bases sitting between them.

The chain has TRBV6-6 and TRBJ1-4, with 12 bases identical to TRBD1. The CDR3 is 16 residues long. V shed 6 bases, J shed 10 bases, and the junction held 12 bases outside the gene matches. CDR1 is MNHNY, CDR2 SVGAGI, per germline (reference sequence). CDR3: CASRLNSGQGAGKLFF. CDR3 DNA sequence: TGTGCCAGCAGGCTCAACTCGGGACAGGGGGCGGGAAAACTGTTTTTT.

J is TRBJ1-4 and V is TRBV11-2; TRBD1 matches 7 bases. Trimming removed 2 bases from V and 6 bases from J; junction bases left unmatched: 15. Germline CDR1 reads SGHAT; CDR2 reads FQNNGV. The length of the CDR3 is 18 residues. This CDR3 reads CASSLKIGVGQKYEKLFF. CDR3 sequence (DNA): TGTGCCAGCAGCTTAAAAATAGGGGTGGGACAGAAATATGAAAAACTGTTTTTT.

This chain links TRBV6-5 with TRBJ2-1; D unresolved. CDR1 is MNHEY and CDR2 is SVGAGI in the germline V gene. Trimming left V 4 bases short and J 10 bases short, with 14 bases between. This CDR3 is 13 amino acids long. CDR3 in amino acids: CASSLPPGWEQFF. Here the CDR3 DNA reads TGTGCCAGCAGTTTGCCCCCGGGTTGGGAGCAGTTCTTC.

The chain joins TRBV15 to TRBJ1-2; D is undetermined. Germline V gene data show CDR1 as LNHNV and CDR2 as YYDKDF (reference sequence). Trimming removed 0 bases from V and 5 bases from J, with 10 bases in between. CDR3 length equals 14 residues. The CDR3 reads CATSRDGRNYGYTF. CDR3 coding DNA: TGTGCCACCAGCAGAGACGGGAGGAATTATGGCTACACCTTC.

V is TRBV28 and J is TRBJ2-5; 8 bases agree with TRBD2. The V gene's germline CDR1 is MDHEN and CDR2 SYDVKM. The junction had 6 bases not matched to a gene; V was cut back by 2 bases and J by 4 bases. This CDR3 spans 15 amino acids. The CDR3 reads CASSLRFRGGETQYF. In nucleotides, the CDR3 is TGTGCCAGCAGTTTACGATTCCGGGGGGGAGAGACCCAGTACTTC.

The V call is TRBV9, the J call TRBJ2-3; 8 bases match TRBD1. V gave up 3 bases and J gave up 7 bases; unmatched junction bases: 7. There are 14 residues in the CDR3. Germline loops: CDR1 SGDLS, CDR2 YYNGEE. The CDR3, as DNA: TGTGCCAGCAGCGGGACAGGGTGGGGAAATACGCAGTATTTT. Translation gives CASSGTGWGNTQYF.

This chain connects TRBV7-9 to TRBJ1-6, with TRBD1 as a possible D gene (6 bases). The CDR3 is 17 amino acids. The germline gives CDR1 SEHNR, CDR2 FQNEAQ (reference sequence). Trimming removed 1 base from V and 3 bases from J, with 13 bases in between. In DNA form, the CDR3 reads TGTGCCAGCAGCTTAGGGAGAGACAGGAGCTATAATTCACCCCTCCACTTT. Its translation: CASSLGRDRSYNSPLHF. The full variable domain, completed using reference TRBV7-9 and TRBJ1-6, is DTGVSQNPRHKITKRGQNVTFRCDPISEHNRLYWYRQTLGQGPEFLTYFQNEAQLEKSRLLSDRFSAERPKGSFSTLEIQRTEQGDSAMYLCASSLGRDRSYNSPLHFGNGTRLTVT.

The sample holds one count of this clone. This chain joins TRBV7-2 and TRBJ1-3, with D perhaps TRBD1 (5 bases). The germline CDR1 and CDR2 sequences are SGHTA and FQGNSA. The CDR3 is made up of 15 amino acids. The V and J ends lost 2 bases and 2 bases respectively, with 10 bases between them. The CDR3 coding sequence is TGTGCCAGCAGCTTACAGGGAAGTGCTGGAAACACCATATATTTT. This codes for CASSLQGSAGNTIYF. The full variable domain, rest sourced from reference TRBV7-2 and TRBJ1-3, is GAGVSQSPSNKVTEKGKDVELRCDPISGHTALYWYRQSLGQGLEFLIYFQGNSAPDKSGLPSDRFSAERTGGSVSTLTIQRTQQEDSAVYLCASSLQGSAGNTIYFGEGSWLTVV.

The table lists this clone with a few counts. J is TRBJ2-3 and V is TRBV9; TRBD1 might be the D (5 bases). Trimming stripped 4 bases from V and 1 base from J, with 16 bases between. CDR1 and CDR2 (germline): SGDLS, YYNGEE. The CDR3 has 16 amino acids. The DNA for the CDR3 is TGTGCCAGCAGCACTACCTCGACAGTCCGCACAGATACGCAGTATTTT. It encodes CASSTTSTVRTDTQYF.

This clone was counted only a few times. J is TRBJ1-1 and V is TRBV4-1; 12 nucleotides agree with TRBD1. CDR1 is MGHRA and CDR2 is YSYEKL in the germline V gene. The CDR3 is 15 residues long. Trimming removed 4 bases from V and 1 base from J; junction bases left unmatched: 1. CDR3 nucleotides: TGCGCCAGCAGCCCGGGACAGGGGGCGAACACTGAAGCTTTCTTT. Encoded protein: CASSPGQGANTEAFF.

The V call is TRBV7-8, the J call TRBJ2-1, with TRBD1 matching over 9 bases. The CDR3 totals 17 residues. V was pared by 0 bases and J by 9 bases, with 12 bases of the junction left unmatched. Looked up from germline, CDR1 is SGHVS and CDR2 is FQNEAQ. CDR3 region: CASSLAGPGQGSSEQFF. DNA for the CDR3: TGTGCCAGCAGCTTAGCAGGTCCGGGACAGGGATCTAGTGAGCAGTTCTTC.

This clone was counted between two and nine times. The rearrangement joins TRBV28 to TRBJ1-5; D remains ambiguous. CDR1 MDHEN and CDR2 SYDVKM come from the germline V gene. With 2 bases removed from V and 1 base from J, the gap between germline ends came to 6 bases. The CDR3 loop spans 14 amino acids. Here the CDR3 reads CASSLAGSNQPQHF. CDR3 in DNA: TGTGCCAGCAGTTTAGCCGGGAGCAATCAGCCCCAGCATTTT. Filled out from reference TRBV28 and TRBJ1-5, the complete variable domain reads DVKVTQSSRYLVKRTGEKVFLECVQDMDHENMFWYRQDPGLGLRLIYFSYDVKMKEKGDIPEGYSVSREKKERFSLILESASTNQTSMYLCASSLAGSNQPQHFGDGTRLSIL.

The rearrangement links TRBV15 to TRBJ2-6; D may be TRBD1 (5 bases). Germline-derived CDR1 and CDR2 are LNHNV and YYDKDF (reference sequence). Trimming removed 8 bases from V and 0 bases from J, with 8 bases in between. This CDR3 is built from 14 residues. CDR3 sequence reads: CATGDSSGANVLTF. CDR3 bases: TGTGCCACCGGAGACAGCTCTGGGGCCAACGTCCTGACTTTC.

V gene TRBV7-8 combines with J gene TRBJ1-6, with TRBD1 identical over 8 bases. V was pared by 2 bases and J by 5 bases, with 8 bases of the junction left unmatched. This CDR3 has 17 amino acids. From germline, CDR1 is SGHVS and CDR2 FQNEAQ. The CDR3 is CASSLWPGQADNSPLHF. CDR3 in DNA: TGTGCCAGCAGCTTATGGCCGGGACAGGCCGATAATTCACCCCTCCACTTT.

The chain is built from TRBV19 and TRBJ1-5, with D uncertain. This CDR3 comprises 12 residues. The V end lost 5 bases, the J end lost 6 bases, and 8 bases lay between the germline ends. Germline CDR1 reads LNHDA; CDR2 reads SQIVND (reference sequence). The chain's CDR3 is CASSYAGQPQHF. CDR3 in DNA: TGTGCCAGTAGTTACGCGGGTCAGCCCCAGCATTTT.